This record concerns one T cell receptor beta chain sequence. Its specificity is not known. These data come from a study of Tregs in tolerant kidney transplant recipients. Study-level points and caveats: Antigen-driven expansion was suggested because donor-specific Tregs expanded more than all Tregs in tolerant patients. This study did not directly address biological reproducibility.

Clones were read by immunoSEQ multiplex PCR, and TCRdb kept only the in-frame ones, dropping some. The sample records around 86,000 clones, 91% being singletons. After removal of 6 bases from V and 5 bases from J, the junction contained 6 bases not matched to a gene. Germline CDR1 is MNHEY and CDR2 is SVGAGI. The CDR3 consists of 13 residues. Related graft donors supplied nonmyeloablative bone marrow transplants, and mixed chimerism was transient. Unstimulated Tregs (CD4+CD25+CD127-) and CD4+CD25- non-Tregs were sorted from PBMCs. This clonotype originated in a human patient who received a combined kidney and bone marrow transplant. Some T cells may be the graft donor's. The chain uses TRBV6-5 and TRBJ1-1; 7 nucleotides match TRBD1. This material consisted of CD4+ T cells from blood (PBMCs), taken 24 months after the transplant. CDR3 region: CASSDRVRTEAFF. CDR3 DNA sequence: TGTGCCAGCAGCGACAGGGTTCGAACTGAAGCTTTCTTT.